The 25 T cell receptor beta chains given below trace back to one sample, sequenced in a study of post-analysis software for immune sequencing data. Study results and caveats: Compared with controls, patients had more of five TRBV segments, including TRBV5-6, TRBV5-1 and TRBV20-1.

These receptors have no identified antigens. Included in the TCR beta cDNA libraries were unique molecular identifiers. MiXCR, run by TCRdb on the PCR reads, gives a single entry per CDR3 protein. The data show more than 500,000 distinct CDR3 sequences, with about a third seen just once and less than 6% held by the top ten. The sequenced sample consisted of blood. The receptors derive from a girl aged 2-17 years with multiple sclerosis.

The V and J genes are TRBV9 and TRBJ2-1, with D possibly matching TRBD2 (5 bases). This CDR3 has 16 residues. Germline V gives CDR1 SGDLS, CDR2 YYNGEE. V shed 0 bases and J shed 10 bases, with 20 bases lying between them. CDR3 bases: TGTGCCAGCAGCGTAGTACCCCTAGGACTGTCTGGAGAGCAGTTCTTC. Amino acids: CASSVVPLGLSGEQFF.

The chain links TRBV28 to TRBJ1-1; 8 positions agree with TRBD1. V trimming: 5 bases; J trimming: 6 bases; junction bases outside the gene matches: 11. This CDR3 has 15 residues. CDR1 MDHEN and CDR2 SYDVKM come from the germline V gene. CDR3 sequence reads: CASSRQGYPGPEAFF. The CDR3 DNA reads TGTGCCAGCAGTCGACAGGGGTACCCCGGGCCTGAAGCTTTCTTT. The variable domain in full, with the rest retrieved from reference TRBV28 and TRBJ1-1, is DVKVTQSSRYLVKRTGEKVFLECVQDMDHENMFWYRQDPGLGLRLIYFSYDVKMKEKGDIPEGYSVSREKKERFSLILESASTNQTSMYLCASSRQGYPGPEAFFGQGTRLTVV.

Only a few counts were recorded for this clonotype. The chain links TRBV13 to TRBJ2-3; 10 bases are shared with TRBD2. Per the germline V gene, CDR1 is PRHDT and CDR2 is FYEKMQ (reference sequence). V was clipped by 4 bases and J by 6 bases; unmatched bases: 7. The CDR3 covers 15 residues. This CDR3 reads CASSYRTSGWDTQYF. The CDR3 nucleotides read TGTGCCAGCAGCTACAGGACTAGCGGCTGGGATACGCAGTATTTT.

This clonotype was counted between two and nine times. CDR3 protein: CSASGRTSGVNQETQYF. The CDR3 DNA reads as TGCAGTGCTAGTGGACGGACTAGCGGGGTGAACCAAGAGACCCAGTACTTC. This chain connects TRBV20-1 to TRBJ2-5; TRBD2 aligns across 12 bases. Germline CDR1 DFQATT, CDR2 SNEGSKA (reference sequence). This CDR3 is 17 amino acids long. The J segment lost 0 bases and the V segment lost 3 bases, leaving 8 bases of the junction unmatched.

V gene TRBV12-3 or TRBV12-4 combines with J gene TRBJ2-5, with D possibly being TRBD2 (5 bases). The CDR3 is 15 residues long. The V end was cut by 5 bases, the J end by 4 bases, with 17 bases between. As DNA, the CDR3 is TGTGCCAGCAGTCCGCGGGCCACCAAGGGAGAGACCCAGTACTTC. Protein sequence: CASSPRATKGETQYF.

The chain links TRBV5-4 to TRBJ2-2; maybe TRBD2 (6 bases). The CDR3 extends over 13 amino acids. Germline V gives CDR1 SGHNT, CDR2 YYREEE (reference sequence). Trimming stripped 4 bases from V and 6 bases from J, with 10 bases between. For the CDR3, the DNA is TGTGCCAGCAGCACCAGACTAGCCGGGGAGCTGTTTTTT. Its translation: CASSTRLAGELFF. The full variable domain, its missing parts supplied by reference TRBV5-4 and TRBJ2-2, is ETGVTQSPTHLIKTRGQQVTLRCSSQSGHNTVSWYQQALGQGPQFIFQYYREEENGRGNFPPRFSGLQFPNYSSELNVNALELDDSALYLCASSTRLAGELFFGEGSRLTVL.

This clonotype was recorded a few times. The chain recombines TRBV5-1 with TRBJ2-5; weak D call: TRBD2 (6 bases). CDR1 SGHRS and CDR2 YFSETQ come from the germline V gene. V lost 0 bases to trimming and J lost 5 bases, with 29 bases between them. This CDR3 comprises 20 residues. The CDR3 DNA reads as TGCGCCAGCAGCTTGGTTCCTCCCGGTCTCCTAGGGACTGCGTCGGAGACCCAGTACTTC. This sequence encodes CASSLVPPGLLGTASETQYF.

This clonotype showed up just a few times. The rearrangement uses TRBV20-1 and TRBJ2-1; D ambiguous. V was pared by 0 bases and J by 1 base, with 10 bases between. The CDR3 runs 15 residues. In germline, CDR1 is DFQATT, CDR2 SNEGSKA (reference sequence). The CDR3 spells CSARESVTSYNEQFF. The CDR3 DNA reads TGCAGTGCTAGAGAGTCGGTTACGTCCTACAATGAGCAGTTCTTC.

The table lists this clonotype with a few counts. This sequence joins TRBV9 and TRBJ1-2; 7 bases are a match to TRBD1. CDR1 and CDR2 from the germline V gene are SGDLS and YYNGEE. The CDR3 is 13 amino acids. V gave up 0 bases and J gave up 8 bases; unmatched junction bases: 4. This chain's CDR3 is CASSVATGPGYTF. The CDR3 DNA follows: TGTGCCAGCAGCGTAGCGACAGGGCCCGGCTACACCTTC.

This clonotype was seen a few times. The V and J genes are TRBV20-1 and TRBJ1-5, with D perhaps TRBD1 (5 bases). The CDR3 has 15 amino acids. The germline CDR1 and CDR2 sequences are DFQATT and SNEGSKA (reference sequence). The CDR3 loop is CSGSSGTYSNQPQHF. The CDR3 DNA reads as TGCAGCGGGTCGTCGGGGACCTATAGCAATCAGCCCCAGCATTTT.

The V gene is TRBV5-1, the J gene TRBJ2-4; perhaps D is TRBD1 or TRBD2 (6 bases each). Germline values: CDR1 SGHRS, CDR2 YFSETQ. This CDR3 comprises 21 residues. Deletions cut 0 bases from V and 0 bases from J, with 25 bases between. The CDR3 spells CASSLENPLRGLLLAKNIQYF. DNA of the CDR3: TGCGCCAGCAGCTTGGAGAACCCTCTACGGGGGCTACTTCTAGCCAAAAACATTCAGTACTTC.

The CDR3 loop is CASSLIWGQDQPQHF. CDR3 coding DNA: TGCGCCAGCAGCTTGATCTGGGGGCAGGATCAGCCCCAGCATTTT. The chain recombines TRBV5-1 with TRBJ1-5, with D possibly TRBD1 on 6 matching bases. This CDR3 has 15 residues. CDR1 is SGHRS, CDR2 YFSETQ, per germline. The V gene lost 1 base and the J gene lost 5 bases, with 13 bases spanning the gap. Looking up the rest from reference TRBV5-1 and TRBJ1-5 gives the full variable domain: KAGVTQTPRYLIKTRGQQVTLSCSPISGHRSVSWYQQTPGQGLQFLFEYFSETQRNKGNFPGRFSGRQFSNSRSEMNVSTLELGDSALYLCASSLIWGQDQPQHFGDGTRLSIL.

This clonotype was picked up a small number of times. The genes are TRBV20-1 and TRBJ1-2; 11 bases map to TRBD1. The germline V gene has CDR1 DFQATT and CDR2 SNEGSKA (reference sequence). V trimming: 1 base; J trimming: 5 bases; junction bases outside the gene matches: 6. The CDR3 sequence is 15 residues long. The CDR3 spells CSARGTGGSIYGYTF. The CDR3 DNA reads as TGCAGTGCTAGAGGGACAGGGGGCTCCATTTATGGCTACACCTTC.

The chain carries TRBV9 and TRBJ1-4; D perhaps matches TRBD1 (6 bases). The CDR3 runs 14 residues. The germline gives CDR1 SGDLS, CDR2 YYNGEE. V was trimmed by 4 bases and J by 8 bases, leaving 15 bases between them. The CDR3: CASSTQGRGEKLFF. The CDR3 nucleotides are TGTGCCAGCAGCACCCAAGGAAGGGGGGAAAAACTGTTTTTT.

This chain joins TRBV29-1 and TRBJ1-4; the D gene is possibly TRBD1 (5 bases). The CDR3 totals 12 residues. Germline CDR1 SQVTM, CDR2 ANQGSEA. Trimming removed 6 bases from V and 8 bases from J, with 13 bases in between. The CDR3 loop reads CSVREGYEKLFF. Written as DNA, the CDR3 is TGCAGCGTGAGGGAGGGGTACGAAAAACTGTTTTTT.

This clonotype was seen more than once but under ten times. The gene calls are TRBV11-2 and TRBJ2-1; 7 bases are shared with TRBD2. Trimming cost V 0 bases and J 8 bases; bases outside gene matches: 4. The CDR3 length is 14 residues. The germline V gene has CDR1 SGHAT and CDR2 FQNNGV. CDR3 protein: CASSLDGGWDEQFF. CDR3 DNA sequence: TGTGCCAGCAGCTTAGACGGGGGGTGGGATGAGCAGTTCTTC.

This chain uses TRBV20-1 with TRBJ2-2; perhaps TRBD1 as D (6 bases). From germline, CDR1 is DFQATT and CDR2 SNEGSKA (reference sequence). The CDR3 length is 15 residues. V shed 1 base and J shed 1 base, with 10 bases lying between them. The CDR3 bases are TGCAGTGCTAGAGGGCAGACAGGGAACACCGGGGAGCTGTTTTTT. Translating it yields CSARGQTGNTGELFF.

V is TRBV25-1 and J is TRBJ2-5; D gene ambiguous. V dropped 0 bases and J dropped 3 bases, with 2 bases sitting between them. The CDR3 totals 12 residues. From germline, CDR1 is MGHDK and CDR2 SYGVNS. The DNA of the CDR3 is TGTGCCAGCAGTGAATATGAAGAGACCCAGTACTTC. It specifies CASSEYEETQYF.

V is TRBV6-2 or TRBV6-3 and J is TRBJ1-1; 7 positions match TRBD1. Germline CDR1 reads MNHEY; CDR2 reads SVGEGT. This CDR3 contains 19 residues. J was trimmed by 0 bases and V by 2 bases; bases with no gene match: 15. CDR3 sequence: CASSYGERWDSSLNTEAFF. The CDR3 DNA follows: TGTGCCAGCAGTTACGGTGAAAGATGGGACAGTTCCCTGAACACTGAAGCTTTCTTT.

The chain couples TRBV6-5 to TRBJ1-4; D possibly corresponds to TRBD1 (5 bases). The CDR3 contains 17 residues. Between the trimmed V and J ends, which lost 2 bases and 0 bases, there was a span of 13 bases. Germline-derived CDR1 and CDR2 are MNHEY and SVGAGI. The CDR3 DNA is TGTGCCAGCAGTTACGAGGGACCTCTCGCAACTAATGAAAAACTGTTTTTT. Its protein is CASSYEGPLATNEKLFF.

This clonotype was counted a few times. The rearrangement joins TRBV10-3 to TRBJ2-7; D might be TRBD1 (7 bases). The DNA end lines up better with TRBJ2-5; the J call may be wrong. The CDR3 is 12 amino acids. In germline, CDR1 is ENHRY, CDR2 SYGVKD. CDR3 sequence: CATGGQLETQYF. In DNA form, the CDR3 reads TGTGCCACCGGGGGACAGCTGGAGACCCAGTACTTC.

The rearrangement joins TRBV3-1 to TRBJ2-1, with TRBD2 as a possible D gene (6 bases). V was trimmed by 3 bases and J by 4 bases, leaving 16 bases between them. The CDR3 has 16 residues. CDR1 is LGHDT and CDR2 is YNNKEL in the germline V gene (reference sequence). CDR3 amino acids: CASSHTLAALYNEQFF. DNA of the CDR3: TGTGCCAGCAGCCATACCTTAGCGGCTCTATACAATGAGCAGTTCTTC.

In its sample, this clonotype was seen a few times. This rearrangement joins TRBV5-1 to TRBJ2-1; D remains ambiguous. The CDR3 loop spans 11 amino acids. V lost 6 bases to trimming and J lost 7 bases, with 8 bases between them. Germline V gives CDR1 SGHRS, CDR2 YFSETQ. The CDR3 here is CASTVNNEQFF. CDR3 in DNA: TGCGCCAGCACCGTGAATAATGAGCAGTTCTTC.

The J gene is TRBJ1-4, the V gene TRBV21-1; no DNA check was done on the table's D call, TRBD1. TRBV21-1 is assigned pseudogene status. The CDR3 length is 14 residues. The CDR3 here is CASSKDAGERRLFF. In nucleotides, the CDR3 is TGTGCCAGCAGCAAAGATGCGGGGGAAAGAAGACTGTTTTTT.

This rearrangement joins TRBV6-5 to TRBJ1-2, with unresolved D. The germline V gene has CDR1 MNHEY and CDR2 SVGAGI. V was pared by 0 bases and J by 6 bases, with 14 bases between. This CDR3 spans 15 amino acids. CDR3 DNA sequence: TGTGCCAGCAGTTACTCGAGTTCCGGTTACGATGGCTACACCTTC. Translated, it gives CASSYSSSGYDGYTF.